This TCR beta chain came from a study of blood T cells in healthy people across ages. It was with a sample-barcoded 5' primer and a J-beta primer mix that a second PCR of roughly 7 to 12 cycles was run. In TCRdb, the 5' RACE reads were re-called with MiXCR into one record per CDR3 protein. The repertoire includes around 800,000 distinct CDR3 sequences, roughly 46% of them detected once, and approximately 18% sits in the top ten. The CDR3 is 15 residues long. Germline lookup yields CDR1 LGHNA and CDR2 YNFKEQ. Findings of the study overall: A conclusive naive versus antigen-experienced comparison was prevented by the unsorted PBMCs. Shifts in expanded clonotypes may have been confounded by donor CMV status, which was unknown.

For every donor, a draw yielded 9.5 to 10 milliliters of peripheral blood. Each sample had at least 6 million PBMCs isolated. Notes on this clonotype: Its target is unknown.

This chain links TRBV4-2 with TRBJ2-4, with TRBD2 identical over 8 bases. The DNA end favors TRBJ2-7, so the J call may be wrong. The clonotype was recovered from an elderly man in good health. The sequenced material came from blood. CDR3 sequence reads: CASSQENSGTYEQYF. The CDR3 coding sequence is TGTGCCAGCAGCCAAGAGAATAGCGGGACCTACGAGCAGTACTTC.